This entry concerns a single T cell receptor (beta chain). The antigen is undetermined. The V end lost 6 bases, the J end lost 3 bases, and 11 bases lay between the germline ends. Germline CDR1 KGHSH, CDR2 LQKENI. The CDR3 has 13 amino acids. Some clones are missing from TCRdb's copy, which holds only in-frame ones; the method was immunoSEQ multiplex PCR. Found here are about 88,000 clones, around 90% of them singletons; the top ten hold about 5.2%. The data are from a study of T cell responses to AZD1222 COVID-19 vaccine. Points from the study as a whole: Reportedly, close to half of spike-specific TCRs are directed against unmutated variant regions.

The specimen was peripheral blood, collected on day 0 of AZD1222 vaccination. The TCR originated in an adult in good health. The chain combines TRBV18 with TRBJ1-1, with a tentative D call TRBD1 (5 bases). The CDR3 DNA follows: TGTGCCAGCTCCCCGCGGGGGGACACTGAAGCTTTCTTT. Translated, it gives CASSPRGDTEAFF.